This TCR beta chain originates from a study of response to subunit inactivated influenza vaccine. This CDR3 has 17 amino acids. From germline, CDR1 is KGHDR and CDR2 SFDVKD. The V segment lost 4 bases and the J segment 4 bases; nucleotides outside the gene matches: 10. A note on this clonotype: Its specificity is not known.

TCRdb processed the RT-PCR reads anew with MiXCR; each CDR3 protein has one entry. Of some 480,000 distinct CDR3 sequences in the sample, approximately 10% are singletons; the top ten hold about an eighth. Study-wide findings and caveats: Few new T cells, the authors suggested, are recruited by each seasonal influenza vaccination.

The clonotype was recovered from a man aged 45-60 years who received an inactivated influenza vaccine. The chain carries TRBV24-1 and TRBJ2-2, with 8 bases lining up with TRBD1. The source was PBMCs from blood, collected roughly 6 weeks after vaccination. CDR3 region: CATSDPGQGRSTGELFF. The CDR3 nucleotides read TGTGCCACCAGTGACCCCGGACAGGGCCGTAGCACCGGGGAGCTGTTTTTT.